The clone carrying this T cell receptor (beta chain) has a handful of counts. Trimming shortened V by 0 bases and J by 5 bases, and 11 bases separated the two germline ends. CDR1 is SGDLS and CDR2 is YYNGEE in the germline V gene. The CDR3 contains 14 residues. The data were taken from a study of identical twins. Using its own MiXCR run on the 5' RACE reads, TCRdb lists one record per CDR3 protein. The data show under 350,000 distinct CDR3 sequences, 8% to 9.5% seen once. These data are also associated with another study on yellow fever vaccine responses in identical twins.

The chain has TRBV9 and TRBJ2-5, with TRBD1 as a possible D gene (6 bases). The sequenced material came from CD8+ T cells sorted from blood. This TCR was sampled from a young woman in good health. CDR3 loop: CASSVGTGLETQYF. The CDR3 nucleotides are TGTGCCAGCAGCGTAGGTACAGGGCTCGAGACCCAGTACTTC.